These T cell receptor beta chains were read from a single sample in a study of blood T cell repertoires in COVID-19. Clones were read by immunoSEQ multiplex PCR, and TCRdb kept only the in-frame ones, dropping some. The sample lists about 330,000 clones, 80% to 90% occurring once. The sample taken for sequencing was peripheral blood. Receptor source: a man aged 25 to 45 with COVID-19, enrolled during active disease. Both conserved end residues are trimmed from each CDR3. Clone size is not always given. Where it is, it says once, few, many or a class for expanded clones.

clone size | V gene | CDR3 protein
- | TRBV18 | ASSPRGRGLGTDTQY
- | TRBV5-1 | ASSLGGPGRVPFAYEQY
- | TRBV4-2 | ASSATGTGLRGYT
- | TRBV11-2 | ASSSGTSVYEQY
- | TRBV7-8 | ASSHVRDRTNYGYT
- | TRBV7-2 | ASSSSTGNTEAF
- | TRBV6-2/TRBV6-3 | ASSYAGNEKLF
- | TRBV15 | ATSRDRELYGYT
- | TRBV11-3 | ASSLDGLAGGQQY
- | TRBV27 | ASSFGQGSSYEQY
- | TRBV2 | ASSVPSGRAVEQY
once | TRBV6-5 | ASSYFRGTYEQY
- | TRBV30 | AWRGGRVTWIQY
- | TRBV5-1 | ASSPTSGSANTGELF
- | TRBV7-3 | ASSSAGTSGGAGSEQY
few | TRBV30 | AWRKPGLSSGSYEQY
- | TRBV4-1 | ASSQRTGSVTEAF
- | TRBV29-1 | SVQDRGESPLH
- | TRBV4-1 | ASSPIGGGVYNEQF
- | TRBV11-2 | ASSLEVVGQGFRNEQF
- | TRBV12-3/TRBV12-4 | ASSLRGTEAF
once | TRBV24-1 | ATSEGGQGVVGANVLT
- | TRBV6-2/TRBV6-3 | ASSSSVRDTGELF
- | TRBV6-5 | ASSYGGRAPDTQY
few | TRBV6-1 | ASSDQVNQPQH
- | TRBV5-6 | ASSLAQISYEQY
few | TRBV6-2/TRBV6-3 | ASSYSSPNQPQH
once | TRBV5-6 | ASSSQGIEEKLF
once | TRBV5-1 | ASSLVPGANEKLF
once | TRBV2 | ASSGGGQGGEKLF
- | TRBV11-2 | ASSLQGFGQETQY
- | TRBV5-8 | ASSPGLSYGYT
- | TRBV19 | ASSIARGRRTEAF
- | TRBV20-1 | SAIVYNEQF
- | TRBV5-6 | ASSLGQGRPETQY
- | TRBV9 | ASSVGGTSGYNEQF
- | TRBV18 | ASSPPSNTGELF